One sample yielded the 9 T cell receptor beta chains listed below, sequenced in a study of T cell repertoires in cytomegalovirus infection. A single record per CDR3 protein comes from TCRdb applying MiXCR to the reads. Found here are a few hundred thousand distinct CDR3 sequences, roughly a fifth of them singletons; the top ten hold approximately 19%. These receptors lack a known antigen. The source was cultured PBMCs, collected from culture after CMV antigen stimulation. These receptors were taken from a human donor in good health (CMV status not recorded). Some clones in this sample may be carry-over from other donors' samples.

The chain couples TRBV18 to TRBJ1-2, with unresolved D. Trimming took off 0 bases at V and 1 base at J, with 9 bases between the two ends. Germline V gives CDR1 KGHSH, CDR2 LQKENI. This CDR3 comprises 15 residues. CDR3 region: CASSPPKEFNYGYTF. The CDR3, as DNA: TGTGCCAGCTCACCACCTAAAGAATTTAACTATGGCTACACCTTC.

This clonotype was found many times. V is TRBV7-6 and J is TRBJ2-3; tentative D call: TRBD1 (5 bases). The ends were cut back, 1 base at V and 3 bases at J, with 11 bases in the middle. The CDR3 contains 15 residues. Germline CDR1 and CDR2: SGHVS and FNYEAQ. The CDR3 here is CASSLGAGQTDTQYF. CDR3 sequence (DNA): TGTGCCAGCAGCTTAGGGGCAGGGCAAACAGATACGCAGTATTTT.

This clonotype was observed many times. V usage is TRBV6-1 and J usage is TRBJ2-2; D unresolved. Per germline, CDR1 MNHNS and CDR2 SASEGT. Trimming took off 6 bases at V and 3 bases at J, with 11 bases between the two ends. CDR3 length: 14 amino acids. The CDR3 loop reads CASSRGQHTGELFF. CDR3 in DNA: TGTGCCAGCAGCCGTGGGCAGCACACCGGGGAGCTGTTTTTT.

The chain couples TRBV11-2 to TRBJ2-7, with D tentatively TRBD1 (5 bases). V lost 5 bases, J lost 0 bases, and 11 bases lay in between. This CDR3 has 14 residues. In germline, CDR1 is SGHAT, CDR2 FQNNGV. This CDR3 reads CASSRGQSSYEQYF. The CDR3 nucleotides read TGTGCCAGCAGCAGAGGACAAAGCTCCTACGAGCAGTACTTC. Using reference TRBV11-2 and TRBJ2-7 for the parts outside the CDR3, the full variable domain is EAGVAQSPRYKIIEKRQSVAFWCNPISGHATLYWYQQILGQGPKLLIQFQNNGVVDDSQLPKDRFSAERLKGVDSTLKIQPAKLEDSAVYLCASSRGQSSYEQYFGPGTRLTVT.

This clonotype was counted only a few times. The chain links TRBV12-3 or TRBV12-4 to TRBJ1-5; the D gene is possibly TRBD1 (5 bases). The germline V and J ends were trimmed by 9 bases and 3 bases, with 9 bases remaining between them. This CDR3 is built from 12 residues. The CDR3 is CASGADNQPQHF. The CDR3 DNA is TGTGCCAGTGGGGCAGACAATCAGCCCCAGCATTTT.

This sequence joins TRBV20-1 and TRBJ2-5; perhaps D is TRBD1 or TRBD2 (5 bases each). Germline V gene data show CDR1 as DFQATT and CDR2 as SNEGSKA (reference sequence). The V end was cut by 6 bases, the J end by 4 bases, with 15 bases between. This CDR3 contains 13 residues. CDR3 bases: TGCAGTGCAAGCCGGGACCCCCGAGAGACCCAGTACTTC. Translated: CSASRDPRETQYF.

This clonotype was observed a handful of times. This chain joins TRBV7-9 and TRBJ2-1; TRBD2 agrees at 7 bases. Trimming removed 4 bases from V and 9 bases from J; junction bases left unmatched: 9. CDR3 length: 14 residues. CDR1 is SEHNR, CDR2 FQNEAQ, per germline (reference sequence). For the CDR3, the DNA is TGTGCCAGCAGCTATGGGGGATCGGGAGGTGAGCAGTTCTTC. This encodes CASSYGGSGGEQFF.

The rearrangement joins TRBV15 to TRBJ1-4, with D possibly being TRBD1 (5 bases). Germline values: CDR1 LNHNV, CDR2 YYDKDF (reference sequence). The CDR3 has 14 residues. V was cut by 0 bases and J by 7 bases, with 9 bases left in between. CDR3 sequence: CATSREGRGEKLFF. The CDR3 nucleotides read TGTGCCACCAGCAGAGAGGGGAGGGGTGAAAAACTGTTTTTT.

This clonotype was recorded at least ten times. The chain uses TRBV27 and TRBJ2-1; D possibly corresponds to TRBD2 (5 bases). Trimming removed 6 bases from V and 4 bases from J, with 10 bases in between. Germline CDR1 reads MNHEY; CDR2 reads SMNVEV (reference sequence). This CDR3 has 13 amino acids. The CDR3 sequence: CASSLEGYNEQFF. The CDR3 coding sequence is TGTGCCAGCAGCTTAGAGGGTTACAATGAGCAGTTCTTC.